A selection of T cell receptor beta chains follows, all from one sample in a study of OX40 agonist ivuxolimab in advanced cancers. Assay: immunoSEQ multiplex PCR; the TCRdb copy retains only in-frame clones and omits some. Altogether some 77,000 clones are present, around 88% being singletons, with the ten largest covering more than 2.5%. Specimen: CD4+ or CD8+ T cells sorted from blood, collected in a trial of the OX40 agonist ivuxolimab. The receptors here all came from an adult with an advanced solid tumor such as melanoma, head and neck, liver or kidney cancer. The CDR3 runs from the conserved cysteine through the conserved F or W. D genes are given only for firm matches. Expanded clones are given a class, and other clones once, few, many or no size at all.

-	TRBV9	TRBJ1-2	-	CASSVEGKLGYGYTF	TGTGCCAGCAGCGTAGAAGGGAAGTTGGGGTATGGCTACACCTTC
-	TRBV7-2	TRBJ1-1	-	CASSLAGWGEAFF	TGTGCCAGCAGCTTGGCAGGCTGGGGTGAAGCTTTCTTT
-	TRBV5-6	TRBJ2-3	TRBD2	CASSFKLTSATDTQYF	TGTGCCAGCAGCTTCAAGCTGACTAGCGCGACAGATACGCAGTATTTT
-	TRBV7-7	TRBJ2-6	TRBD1	CASSSAPGTGGSGANVLTF	TGTGCTAGCAGCTCTGCCCCCGGGACAGGGGGCTCTGGGGCCAACGTCCTGACTTTC
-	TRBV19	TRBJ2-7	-	CASSTGDTYEQYF	TGTGCCAGTAGTACAGGGGACACCTACGAGCAGTACTTC
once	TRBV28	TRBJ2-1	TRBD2	CASRTLAGHNEQFF	TGTGCCAGCAGAACACTAGCGGGCCACAATGAGCAGTTCTTC
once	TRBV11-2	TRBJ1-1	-	CASSLEGALNTEAFF	TGTGCCAGCAGCCTCGAGGGAGCACTGAACACTGAAGCTTTCTTT
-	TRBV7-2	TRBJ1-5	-	CASSPRQVYSNQPQHF	TGTGCCAGCAGCCCCCGACAGGTTTATAGCAATCAGCCCCAGCATTTT
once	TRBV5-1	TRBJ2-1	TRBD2	CASSLERGSYEQFF	TGCGCCAGCAGCTTGGAGCGGGGGAGTTATGAGCAGTTCTTC
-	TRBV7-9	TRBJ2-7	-	CASTGQGLSYEQYF	TGTGCCAGCACAGGGCAGGGGCTTTCCTACGAGCAGTACTTC
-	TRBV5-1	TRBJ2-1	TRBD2	CASIRQPGGGYNEQFF	TGCGCCAGCATACGACAACCGGGAGGTGGATACAATGAGCAGTTCTTC
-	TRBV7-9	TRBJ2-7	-	CASSGRSYEQYF	TGTGCCAGCAGCGGTAGATCCTACGAGCAGTACTTC
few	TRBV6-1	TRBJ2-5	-	CASSEAKGTAEDF	TGTGCCAGCAGTGAAGCCAAAGGGACGGCCGAGGACTTC
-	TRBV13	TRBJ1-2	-	CASSSSGLGGYTF	TGTGCCAGCAGCTCTTCAGGGCTAGGTGGCTACACCTTC
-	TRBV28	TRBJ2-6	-	CASSELGLSGANVLTF	TGTGCCAGCAGTGAACTAGGGCTCTCTGGGGCCAACGTCCTGACTTTC
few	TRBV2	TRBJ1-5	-	CASSAGLRNGQPQHF	TGTGCCAGCAGTGCTGGTCTCAGAAACGGTCAGCCCCAGCATTTT
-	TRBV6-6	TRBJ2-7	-	CASSTGTYEQYF	TGTGCCAGCAGCACAGGGACCTACGAGCAGTACTTC
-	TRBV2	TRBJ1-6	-	CASSDGRGVYNSPLHF	TGTGCCAGCAGTGATGGACGGGGGGTATATAATTCACCCCTCCACTTT
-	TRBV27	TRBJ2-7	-	CATVNRISYEQYF	TGTGCCACCGTAAACAGGATCTCCTACGAGCAGTACTTC
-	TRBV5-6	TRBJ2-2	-	CASSFQRQSRTGELFF	TGTGCCAGCAGCTTTCAGCGACAGTCAAGGACCGGGGAGCTGTTTTTT
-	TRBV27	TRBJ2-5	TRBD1	CASSLSGTGGETQYF	TGTGCCAGCAGTCTATCCGGGACAGGGGGGGAGACCCAGTACTTC
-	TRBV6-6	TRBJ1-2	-	CASIRGASSYGYTF	TGTGCCAGCATTAGAGGGGCGAGTAGCTATGGCTACACCTTC
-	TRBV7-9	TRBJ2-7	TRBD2	CASSPFARTSGGSTWEQYF	TGTGCCAGCAGCCCCTTCGCTAGGACTAGCGGGGGGTCCACCTGGGAGCAGTACTTC
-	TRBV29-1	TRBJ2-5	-	CSVDQLSGETQYF	TGCAGCGTTGATCAACTGAGTGGAGAGACCCAGTACTTC
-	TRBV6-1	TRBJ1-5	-	CASSEQGGSNQPQHF	TGTGCCAGCAGTGAACAGGGTGGTAGCAATCAGCCCCAGCATTTT
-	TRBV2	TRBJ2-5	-	CASSGQETQYF	TGTGCCAGCAGTGGCCAAGAGACCCAGTACTTC
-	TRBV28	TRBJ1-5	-	CASTPVDQPQHF	TGTGCCAGCACCCCGGTTGATCAGCCCCAGCATTTT
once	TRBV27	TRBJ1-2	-	CASRDPGQANYGYTF	TGTGCCAGCAGAGATCCAGGCCAAGCTAACTATGGCTACACCTTC
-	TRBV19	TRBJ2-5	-	CASSRATQETQYF	TGTGCCAGTAGTCGAGCTACTCAAGAGACCCAGTACTTC
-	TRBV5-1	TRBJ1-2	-	CASSLGNEGYTF	TGCGCCAGCAGCTTGGGGAACGAGGGCTACACCTTC
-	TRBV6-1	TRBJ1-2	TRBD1	CAIPSGQDDFYGYTF	TGTGCCATCCCCTCGGGACAGGATGATTTCTATGGCTACACCTTC
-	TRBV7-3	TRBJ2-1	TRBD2	CASSPNAGGRNEQFF	TGTGCCAGCAGCCCCAACGCGGGAGGGAGGAATGAGCAGTTCTTC
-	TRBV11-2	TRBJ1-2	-	CASSPSLAAAGYGYTF	TGTGCCAGCAGCCCCAGTCTGGCGGCAGCTGGTTATGGCTACACCTTC
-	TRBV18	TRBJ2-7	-	CASSPRWTDEQYF	TGTGCCAGCTCACCAAGGTGGACAGACGAGCAGTACTTC
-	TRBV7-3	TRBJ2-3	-	CASSAGQLPGTDTQYF	TGTGCCAGCAGCGCGGGACAGCTCCCTGGCACAGATACGCAGTATTTT
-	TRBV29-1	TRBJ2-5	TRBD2	CSVEGGSRGGGTQYF	TGCAGCGTTGAGGGCGGGTCTCGGGGCGGGGGGACCCAGTACTTC
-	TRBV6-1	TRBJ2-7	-	CASSEHPRAAYEQYF	TGTGCCAGCAGTGAACACCCTAGAGCGGCCTACGAGCAGTACTTC
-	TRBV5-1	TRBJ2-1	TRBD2	CASSLALAGNNEQFF	TGCGCCAGCAGCTTGGCACTAGCGGGCAACAATGAGCAGTTCTTC
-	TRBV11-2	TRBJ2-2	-	CASSLVYLNTGELFF	TGTGCCAGCAGCTTAGTCTACCTGAACACCGGGGAGCTGTTTTTT
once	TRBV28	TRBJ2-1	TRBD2	CASSLYIAGDSGEQFF	TGTGCCAGCAGTTTATATATAGCGGGAGATTCGGGTGAGCAGTTCTTC
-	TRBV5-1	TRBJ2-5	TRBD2	CASSLGRGLAELQGTQYF	TGCGCCAGCAGCTTGGGCAGGGGACTAGCCGAACTTCAAGGGACCCAGTACTTC
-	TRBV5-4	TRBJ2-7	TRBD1	CASSPQGRYEQYF	TGTGCCAGCAGCCCACAGGGGAGATACGAGCAGTACTTC
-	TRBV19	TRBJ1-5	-	CASSMGEGGNQPQHF	TGTGCCAGTAGTATGGGAGAAGGGGGAAATCAGCCCCAGCATTTT
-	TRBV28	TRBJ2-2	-	CASSLSPGTGELFF	TGTGCCAGCAGTTTATCCCCGGGGACCGGGGAGCTGTTTTTT
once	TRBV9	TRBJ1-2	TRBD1	CASSRQGIYYGYTF	TGTGCCAGCAGCCGACAGGGGATATACTATGGCTACACCTTC
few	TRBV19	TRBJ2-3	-	CASSIRGATDTQYF	TGTGCCAGTAGTATAAGGGGAGCAACAGATACGCAGTATTTT
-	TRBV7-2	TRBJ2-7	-	CASYDGWERFSYEQYF	TGTGCCAGCTATGACGGGTGGGAGAGGTTTTCCTACGAGCAGTACTTC
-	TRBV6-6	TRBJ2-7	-	CASSYSAAEQYF	TGTGCCAGCAGTTACTCGGCTGCCGAGCAGTACTTC
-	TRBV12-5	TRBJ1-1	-	CASGLVQANTEAFF	TGTGCTAGTGGTTTGGTTCAGGCGAACACTGAAGCTTTCTTT